This is a list of T cell receptor beta chains from one sample in a study of control samples from healthy donors and cancer patients. Only in-frame clones appear in the TCRdb table, and some are missing; sequencing was by immunoSEQ multiplex PCR. The sample includes 91,000 or so clones, just over 90% of them seen just once. Input material: blood. The source is a young woman in good health. CDR3s include the opening cysteine and the closing phenylalanine or tryptophan. D genes are given only for firm matches. Rows may omit the clone size; those that give it use once, few, many or a size class.

j_gene | v_gene | d_gene | abundance | CDR3aa | CDR3nt
TRBJ2-7 | TRBV19 | TRBD2 | . | CASSIIGGGAYEQYF | TGTGCCAGTAGTATAATCGGGGGGGGTGCCTACGAGCAGTACTTC
TRBJ2-2 | TRBV5-1 | . | . | CASSMMGTTNTGELFF | TGCGCCAGCAGCATGATGGGGACAACGAACACCGGGGAGCTGTTTTTT
TRBJ1-2 | TRBV10-1 | . | . | CASSDDKGLGGYTF | TGCGCCAGCAGTGATGATAAAGGACTCGGTGGCTACACCTTC
TRBJ1-1 | TRBV30 | . | . | CAWSVGQNTEAFF | TGTGCCTGGAGTGTAGGTCAAAACACTGAAGCTTTCTTT
TRBJ2-7 | TRBV28 | . | few | CASSSQGGGTYEQYF | TGTGCCAGCAGTTCCCAGGGTGGAGGAACCTACGAGCAGTACTTC
TRBJ2-2 | TRBV11-2 | TRBD2 | . | CASSPAGLAGGYTGELFF | TGTGCCAGCAGCCCAGCGGGACTAGCGGGGGGGTACACCGGGGAGCTGTTTTTT
TRBJ2-2 | TRBV3-1/TRBV3-2 | TRBD2 | few | CASSWGGTDTGELFF | TGTGCCAGCAGCTGGGGAGGGACGGACACCGGGGAGCTGTTTTTT
TRBJ2-6 | TRBV15 | TRBD1 | . | CATSGRGLSSGANVLTF | TGTGCCACCAGCGGCAGGGGGCTAAGCTCTGGGGCCAACGTCCTGACTTTC
TRBJ1-6 | TRBV6-5 | . | . | CASVDREYNSPLHF | TGTGCCAGCGTTGACAGAGAGTATAATTCACCCCTCCACTTT
TRBJ1-2 | TRBV5-8 | . | . | CASRLTGLGYGYTF | TGTGCCAGCAGGTTAACAGGGTTAGGCTATGGCTACACCTTC
TRBJ1-1 | TRBV6-6 | TRBD1 | once | CASRDRGVSEAFF | TGTGCCAGCAGAGACAGGGGGGTTTCTGAAGCTTTCTTT
TRBJ1-1 | TRBV6-5 | . | few | CASSYSKQRSTEAFF | TGTGCCAGCAGCTATAGCAAACAGAGGAGCACTGAAGCTTTCTTT
TRBJ2-2 | TRBV28 | . | . | CASSLNSPGAGELFF | TGTGCCAGCAGTTTGAACAGCCCGGGGGCCGGGGAGCTGTTTTTT
TRBJ1-2 | TRBV18 | TRBD1 | once | CASSQIQGDGYTF | TGTGCCAGCTCACAAATCCAGGGGGATGGCTACACCTTC
TRBJ1-1 | TRBV19 | TRBD1 | . | CASSPLIGTGAMNTEAFF | TGTGCCAGTAGCCCCCTGATCGGGACAGGGGCGATGAACACTGAAGCTTTCTTT
TRBJ2-5 | TRBV9 | . | few | CASSVVAGSQETQYF | TGTGCCAGCAGCGTAGTAGCAGGAAGCCAAGAGACCCAGTACTTC
TRBJ2-7 | TRBV7-5 | . | . | CVRSSLRDRGPYEQYF | TGTGTCAGAAGTAGCCTCCGGGACAGGGGGCCCTACGAGCAGTACTTC
TRBJ2-1 | TRBV11-2 | . | . | CASSFLGQGGSYNEQFF | TGTGCCAGCAGCTTCCTCGGACAGGGAGGGTCCTACAATGAGCAGTTCTTC
TRBJ2-4 | TRBV6-6 | . | . | CASSLREARAGKNIQYF | TGTGCCAGCAGTCTCCGAGAAGCGAGGGCGGGAAAAAACATTCAGTACTTC
TRBJ2-7 | TRBV2 | TRBD1 | . | CASILIGQVDEQYF | TGTGCCAGCATTTTAATCGGACAGGTGGACGAGCAGTACTTC
TRBJ2-7 | TRBV5-4 | TRBD2 | once | CASSLGLAGGPSYEQYF | TGTGCCAGCAGCTTGGGCCTAGCGGGAGGCCCTAGCTACGAGCAGTACTTC
TRBJ1-2 | TRBV28 | TRBD1 | once | CASNEPGQGNYGYTF | TGTGCCAGCAATGAACCGGGACAGGGAAACTATGGCTACACCTTC
TRBJ2-5 | TRBV7-8 | . | once | CASSLAGANELPGGTQYF | TGTGCCAGCAGCTTAGCCGGGGCCAACGAGCTCCCGGGTGGGACCCAGTACTTC